This T cell receptor (beta chain) was captured in a study of beta chain features in type 1 diabetes (dated by TCRdb to the late 2010s). With respect to the entire study: Mean age, gender distribution, total cell number and subset yield did not differ between patients and healthy donors. A total of 107,917,701 sorted cells were examined across all samples, and the number of cells per subset was strongly correlated with RNA yield. In the study, recently diagnosed type 1 diabetes patients and matched healthy donors were compared on the TCRB repertoires of their sorted circulating CD4+ T cell subsets. Naive and central memory subsets were obtained from all 30 or so donors, but regulatory and stem cell-like memory subsets were isolated from only 8 patients and roughly 8 healthy donors.

The full study reports these points: Because small numbers of individuals were included in the HLA sub-analyses, any influence of HLA type on TCRB rearrangement was left unresolved. The naive, central memory and regulatory TCRB repertoires appeared to resemble one another more closely among patients than among healthy donors. Type 1 diabetes patients showed a moderate but significant shortening of TCRB CDR3 length in all four CD4+ subsets. Patients with type 1 diabetes made fewer insertions and deleted more nucleotides at VDJ recombination sites, implying thymic rearrangement abnormalities. Because cDNA was sequenced instead of genomic DNA, highly expressing activated cells could be over-represented, though the groups showed no difference in activation or CD3 levels. PCR may preferentially amplify shorter templates, but because patient and control samples were amplified and corrected together, any resulting skew would affect both groups equally.

Counted from cysteine to phenylalanine, this CDR3 has 15 amino acids. The only DNA kept is the CDR3, 45 bases in frame from the first base. The germline V gene sets CDR1 to SGHDN and CDR2 to FVKESK. The germline V and J ends show losses of 3 bases and 8 bases respectively, and no gene match explains 9 bases of the junction. A single peripheral blood draw of about 120 mL on average was collected from each donor into heparinised tubes. Using a panel that included CD45RO, CCR7, CD25, CD127, CD95 and CD27, naive, central memory, regulatory and stem cell-like memory CD4+ T cells were sorted on a BD FACSAria II. A purity above 98% was achieved for all sorted populations. PBMCs were separated immediately by Lymphoprep density gradient centrifugation and were stained directly, without being cultured. To minimize batch effects, samples were stained and sorted in pairs, one healthy donor with one patient per experiment.

All of the isolated RNA was reverse transcribed with the High Capacity cDNA Reverse Transcription Kit, so expressed TCRB transcripts were sequenced. Deep immunoSEQ sequencing was applied to naive, central memory and regulatory T cell samples, giving an average of roughly 3.5 million total reads per sample. Sorted cells were lysed in RLT buffer and RNA was extracted with DNase-treated RNeasy Micro or Mini kits, depending on cell number. Each cell subset was processed separately to prevent cross-contamination, with patient and healthy donor samples processed together. Using the immunoSEQ multiplex PCR, TCRB sequences were amplified from cDNA into 87-bp fragments spanning the CDR3 region. Sequencing of the amplicons was performed on the Illumina HiSeq platform. Under the source paper's analysis protocol: PCR bias was computationally corrected using synthetic template baselines, reads within Hamming distance 2 were collapsed, and singletons that could not be merged were discarded. Reads were aligned to IMGT to assign V, D and J genes, CDR3 length, and insertions or deletions at six rearrangement sites. Within each subset, clonotype counts were normalized to sorted cell number, after which true diversity and Gini coefficients were computed with the tcR R package. Repertoire sharing was quantified using the overlap coefficient calculated on TCRB nucleotide sequences. As a proxy for the pre-selection repertoire, out-of-frame TCRB sequences from naive cells were analyzed. Sourced from immuneACCESS, this table was stored by TCRdb with only in-frame sequences that have V and J called. A share of the clones is absent; for the studies checked, an unresolved V gene accounts for under half, and the remainder has no known explanation. The V and J calls and the clone size are those of that table, but D and trimming were determined from the DNA. In this sample the table shows 230,000 or so clones, 16% of which occur a single time. The top ten clones comprise about 0.078% of the sample.

With respect to this clone: Its antigen is still unknown. No much larger clone is present one base from it, and per-base qualities are unavailable.

The origin of this receptor is a man aged 25 to 40 with type 1 diabetes. The chain was built from TRBV14 and TRBJ1-2; 10 bases in the middle match TRBD1. The sequenced sample consisted of naive CD4+ T cells from blood. According to the study, the label for this sample's cell subset or site signals: true naive CD4+ T cells. The DNA sequence is TGTGCCAGCAGCCACCCGGGGACAGGGGATCGCGGCTACACCTTC. This is translated as CASSHPGTGDRGYTF.